Below, one T cell receptor beta chain is given with its context. Antigen specificity is unknown. The CDR3 spans 12 residues. From germline, CDR1 is LNHNV and CDR2 YYDKDF (reference sequence). The V and J ends lost 2 bases and 14 bases, in that order; junction bases with no gene match: 8. This PCR relied on a set of 60 Vbeta primers and 13 Jbeta primers. Generated by immunoSEQ multiplex PCR, the TCRdb table keeps only in-frame clones and is missing some. The sample lists roughly 150,000 clones, 64% seen once, with 2.5% to 3.5% in the top ten. The source of the sample is a study of cytomegalovirus exposure and HLA in healthy donors. Broader study findings: Later analysis showed most CMV-associated TCR beta chains appearing HLA-restricted. In vitro, a few CMV-associated chains proved specific for CMV antigens. After further analysis at a later stage, 16,951 TCR beta sequences were associated with HLA alleles at 0.05 false discovery rate. It was 150 or so TCR beta chains that were listed as cytomegalovirus-associated.

The chain has TRBV15 and TRBJ1-2, with 7 bases aligning to TRBD1. The sequence came from a woman in her thirties in good health and CMV-seropositive. Source material: PBMCs. DNA of the CDR3: TGTGCCACCAGCAGATCTGAGGGGGCGCGGACCTTC. It codes for CATSRSEGARTF.